This TCR beta chain was obtained from a study of response to subunit inactivated influenza vaccine. Findings and caveats of the study: Authors suggested each seasonal influenza vaccination recruits few new T cells.

This clonotype was picked up a small number of times. Its target is unknown. J gave up 6 bases and V 5 bases, and 16 bases lay outside the gene matches. CDR3 length equals 16 residues. TCRdb ran MiXCR on the RT-PCR reads and lists one entry per CDR3 protein. The table lists roughly 500,000 distinct CDR3 sequences, approximately 17% of them singletons. This sequence was found in a man between 50 and 69 years old who received an inactivated influenza vaccine. The chain uses TRBV12-3 or TRBV12-4 and TRBJ2-7; the match to TRBD1 covers 7 bases. The specimen comprised CD4+ T cells sorted from PBMCs, sampled roughly 24 months after vaccination. The CDR3 DNA is TGTGCCAGCAGTCCCCTTTCGACATATAACAGGGGCGAGCAGTACTTC. Encoded protein: CASSPLSTYNRGEQYF.